The rows below give T cell receptor beta chains drawn from one sample of a study of identifying expanded T cells in peripheral blood. Sequenced by immunoSEQ multiplex PCR; TCRdb stores in-frame clones only, minus some. The sample records about 100,000 clones, over 80% being singletons. The sequencing input was blood. Receptors originate from a person aged 18-69 years in good health. CDR3s include the opening cysteine and the closing phenylalanine or tryptophan. D genes are given only for firm matches. Size tells how often a clone was seen (once, few, many) or the class of an expanded clone, and some rows leave it out.

d_gene: -
j_gene: TRBJ1-5
v_gene: TRBV6-1
abundance: -
CDR3aa: CASSEYPNQPQHF
CDR3nt: TGTGCCAGCAGTGAATACCCTAATCAGCCCCAGCATTTT

d_gene: -
j_gene: TRBJ2-5
v_gene: TRBV29-1
abundance: -
CDR3aa: CSVALQGNQETQYF
CDR3nt: TGCAGCGTTGCGCTTCAGGGCAATCAAGAGACCCAGTACTTC

d_gene: -
j_gene: TRBJ1-1
v_gene: TRBV15
abundance: -
CDR3aa: CATSRGPDTEAFF
CDR3nt: TGTGCCACCAGCCGGGGACCCGACACTGAAGCTTTCTTT

d_gene: TRBD1
j_gene: TRBJ2-3
v_gene: TRBV7-8
abundance: -
CDR3aa: CASSPLPLHGQGTDTQYF
CDR3nt: TGTGCCAGCAGCCCGCTACCCTTGCATGGACAGGGCACAGATACGCAGTATTTT

d_gene: -
j_gene: TRBJ1-4
v_gene: TRBV12-5
abundance: -
CDR3aa: CASGGEGEKLFF
CDR3nt: TGTGCTAGTGGGGGGGAAGGGGAAAAACTGTTTTTT

d_gene: -
j_gene: TRBJ1-2
v_gene: TRBV6-5
abundance: few
CDR3aa: CASSPTGYGYTF
CDR3nt: TGTGCCAGCAGCCCCACAGGGTACGGCTACACCTTC

d_gene: TRBD1
j_gene: TRBJ2-3
v_gene: TRBV7-9
abundance: -
CDR3aa: CASSPGQGPDTQYF
CDR3nt: TGTGCCAGCAGCCCGGGACAGGGTCCAGATACGCAGTATTTT

d_gene: -
j_gene: TRBJ1-5
v_gene: TRBV10-2
abundance: -
CDR3aa: CASRGGQGGNQPQHF
CDR3nt: TGCGCCAGCAGGGGAGGGCAGGGAGGCAATCAGCCCCAGCATTTT

d_gene: -
j_gene: TRBJ2-7
v_gene: TRBV7-2
abundance: once
CDR3aa: CASSSYRGTYEQYF
CDR3nt: TGTGCCAGCAGCTCCTACCGGGGCACCTACGAGCAGTACTTC

d_gene: -
j_gene: TRBJ2-2
v_gene: TRBV9
abundance: -
CDR3aa: CASSLEASAGELFF
CDR3nt: TGTGCCAGCAGCCTAGAGGCTAGCGCCGGGGAGCTGTTTTTT

d_gene: -
j_gene: TRBJ2-3
v_gene: TRBV5-1
abundance: -
CDR3aa: CASSRPPNYTQYF
CDR3nt: TGCGCCAGCAGCCGGCCCCCAAATTATACGCAGTATTTT

d_gene: -
j_gene: TRBJ1-4
v_gene: TRBV7-9
abundance: -
CDR3aa: CASSLGLVQGNEKLFF
CDR3nt: TGTGCCAGCAGCTTAGGTCTCGTACAGGGTAATGAAAAACTGTTTTTT

d_gene: -
j_gene: TRBJ1-1
v_gene: TRBV6-6
abundance: -
CDR3aa: CASSHPLRGLTREAFF
CDR3nt: TGTGCCAGCAGCCACCCACTCAGGGGCCTTACTCGTGAAGCTTTCTTT

d_gene: -
j_gene: TRBJ1-2
v_gene: TRBV29-1
abundance: -
CDR3aa: CSVEQGSSLGYTF
CDR3nt: TGCAGCGTTGAACAGGGTTCTTCCCTCGGCTACACCTTC

d_gene: TRBD2
j_gene: TRBJ2-3
v_gene: TRBV5-1
abundance: -
CDR3aa: CASSLAGGSTDTQYF
CDR3nt: TGCGCCAGCAGCCTAGCGGGGGGGAGCACAGATACGCAGTATTTT

d_gene: TRBD2
j_gene: TRBJ2-1
v_gene: TRBV30
abundance: once
CDR3aa: CAWDKGLARYNEQFF
CDR3nt: TGTGCCTGGGACAAGGGACTAGCGAGATACAATGAGCAGTTCTTC

d_gene: TRBD1
j_gene: TRBJ2-1
v_gene: TRBV27
abundance: once
CDR3aa: CASKSASGQGENEQFF
CDR3nt: TGTGCCAGCAAGTCGGCTTCGGGACAGGGTGAGAATGAGCAGTTCTTC

d_gene: -
j_gene: TRBJ2-5
v_gene: TRBV4-1
abundance: -
CDR3aa: CASSQDPPAGYFETQYF
CDR3nt: TGCGCCAGCAGCCAAGACCCCCCAGCAGGGTACTTCGAGACCCAGTACTTC